What follows are 27 T cell receptor beta chains derived from one specimen sequenced in a study of T cell repertoires in cytomegalovirus infection. TCRdb reprocessed the reads with MiXCR, giving one entry per CDR3 protein. In the table there are about 530,000 distinct CDR3 sequences, roughly 29% of which are singletons. Sequenced: PBMCs. These receptors were collected from a human donor in good health (CMV status not recorded). Some clones in this sample may be carry-over from other donors' samples.

This clonotype was seen at least ten times. J is TRBJ1-5 and V is TRBV19; D perhaps matches TRBD1 (5 bases). The CDR3 covers 13 residues. Germline CDR1 LNHDA, CDR2 SQIVND (reference sequence). The V and J ends lost 7 bases and 2 bases respectively, with 9 bases between them. In nucleotides, the CDR3 is TGTGCCAGTATGATGGGGGGCAATCAGCCCCAGCATTTT. Its translation is CASMMGGNQPQHF.

This clonotype has just a few counts. The chain combines TRBV2 with TRBJ2-5; D remains ambiguous. Trimming pared 6 bases from V and 4 bases from J, leaving 9 bases between. The CDR3 has 12 residues. CDR1 SNHLY and CDR2 FYNNEI come from the germline V gene. The CDR3 spells CASSGYRETQYF. The CDR3 nucleotides are TGTGCCAGCAGCGGATACAGAGAGACCCAGTACTTC.

The chain joins TRBV5-1 to TRBJ1-6, with D perhaps matching TRBD1 (5 bases). The germline V gene encodes CDR1 SGHRS and CDR2 YFSETQ. Trimming took 4 bases from V and 8 from J, leaving 16 bases between them. This CDR3 has 15 residues. The CDR3 spells CASSPRVDRDSPLHF. CDR3 coding DNA: TGCGCCAGCAGCCCCAGGGTTGATCGGGATTCACCCCTCCACTTT.

V usage is TRBV28 and J usage is TRBJ2-1, with no clear D. From germline, CDR1 is MDHEN and CDR2 SYDVKM. Trimming shortened V by 7 bases and J by 3 bases, and 10 bases separated the two germline ends. CDR3 length: 13 residues. CDR3: CASKSPSYNEQFF. The DNA for the CDR3 is TGTGCCAGCAAGTCTCCCAGCTACAATGAGCAGTTCTTC.

Ten or more counts support this clonotype. Written as DNA, the CDR3 is TGCGCCAGCAGCCAAGATCCGGGGAACAACTATGGCTACACCTTC. The encoded protein is CASSQDPGNNYGYTF. V gene TRBV4-1 combines with J gene TRBJ1-2; no clear D. Germline-derived CDR1 and CDR2 are MGHRA and YSYEKL. The CDR3 is 15 residues long. Trimming removed 0 bases at V and 2 bases at J, with 10 bases between.

The table lists this clonotype with many counts. This chain connects TRBV11-3 to TRBJ2-1; D possibly corresponds to TRBD2 (5 bases). The CDR3 totals 20 residues. Trimming removed 1 base from V and 7 bases from J, with 29 bases in between. Germline CDR1 reads SGHNT; CDR2 reads YENEEA. The DNA of the CDR3 is TGTGCCAGCAGCTTAGTTCAAGGCTCGTTGAGCTACTCGGGGTCAAATGAGCAGTTCTTC. Translated, it gives CASSLVQGSLSYSGSNEQFF.

The chain combines TRBV6-6 with TRBJ2-1, with 13 bases lining up with TRBD2. The junction had 7 bases not matched to a gene; V was cut back by 7 bases and J by 7 bases. The CDR3 runs to 15 residues. Germline V gene data show CDR1 as MNHNY and CDR2 as SVGAGI (reference sequence). CDR3 bases: TGTGCCAGCATGGAAACTAGCGGGAGGGTTAATGAGCAGTTCTTC. Protein product: CASMETSGRVNEQFF.

This clonotype was counted only a few times. V is TRBV4-3 and J is TRBJ2-7, with 8 bases aligning to TRBD1. CDR1 is LGHNA, CDR2 YSLEER, per germline. Trimming at V came to 4 bases and at J to 6 bases, leaving 5 bases not matched to a gene. CDR3 size: 13 residues. The CDR3 DNA is TGCGCCAGCAGCCCGGACAGGGCGCTCGAGCAGTACTTC. It is translated as CASSPDRALEQYF.

At least ten counts were recorded for this clonotype. The chain carries TRBV7-3 and TRBJ2-1; 9 nucleotides line up with TRBD1. CDR3 size: 17 residues. In germline, CDR1 is SGHTA, CDR2 FQGTGA. Losses at the gene ends were 4 bases for V and 2 bases for J; bases not matched to a gene: 9. The CDR3 region is CASSSHQGQGTYNEQFF. The CDR3 region has the DNA TGTGCCAGCAGCTCCCACCAGGGACAGGGCACCTACAATGAGCAGTTCTTC.

This rearrangement joins TRBV20-1 to TRBJ2-1; 14 bases are a match to TRBD2. The CDR3 covers 16 residues. The germline V gene has CDR1 DFQATT and CDR2 SNEGSKA (reference sequence). V was pared by 2 bases and J by 7 bases, with 7 bases of the junction left unmatched. CDR3: CSARPGTSGSLNEQFF. In DNA form, the CDR3 reads TGCAGTGCTAGACCGGGGACTAGCGGGAGTTTAAATGAGCAGTTCTTC.

The genes are TRBV27 and TRBJ1-1; 7 bases are shared with TRBD1. The CDR3 sequence is 14 residues long. Trimming cost V 6 bases and J 5 bases; bases outside gene matches: 9. Looked up from germline, CDR1 is MNHEY and CDR2 is SMNVEV (reference sequence). This CDR3 reads CASRPQTGLTEAFF. CDR3 DNA sequence: TGTGCCAGCAGGCCTCAGACAGGGCTGACTGAAGCTTTCTTT.

This clonotype has just one count. At one end, the junction sequence differs from germline, possibly due to a read error. The CDR3 loop is CASSELANLF. Written as DNA, the CDR3 is TGTGCCAGCAGCGAACTAGCAAACCTCTTC. This rearrangement joins TRBV11-2 to TRBJ2-1; perhaps TRBD2 as D (6 bases). From germline, CDR1 is SGHAT and CDR2 FQNNGV. This CDR3 has 10 amino acids.

This clonotype was recorded a few times. This chain links TRBV28 with TRBJ1-1; no definite D call. The germline V gene encodes CDR1 MDHEN and CDR2 SYDVKM. V shed 4 bases and J shed 5 bases, with 17 bases lying between them. This CDR3 is 15 amino acids long. CDR3 amino acids: CASSSWASLLTEAFF. The CDR3 nucleotides read TGTGCCAGCAGTTCCTGGGCCAGTCTCTTGACTGAAGCTTTCTTT.

The chain joins TRBV19 to TRBJ1-5; D ambiguous. V lost 7 bases to trimming and J lost 0 bases, with 7 bases between them. The CDR3 is made up of 13 amino acids. From germline, CDR1 is LNHDA and CDR2 SQIVND (reference sequence). The CDR3 region is CASIGGSNQPQHF. Here the CDR3 DNA reads TGTGCCAGTATCGGAGGTAGCAATCAGCCCCAGCATTTT.

The chain has TRBV12-3 or TRBV12-4 and TRBJ2-3, with unresolved D. V was trimmed by 0 bases and J by 2 bases, leaving 6 bases between them. The CDR3 contains 14 residues. Here the CDR3 reads CASSLAEPTDTQYF. The CDR3 bases are TGTGCCAGCAGTTTAGCGGAACCCACAGATACGCAGTATTTT.

This clonotype has just a few counts. As DNA, the CDR3 is TGTGCCAGCAGCTCCGGGACAGGCCGCCAGTACGTC. Amino acid sequence: CASSSGTGRQYV. V usage is TRBV6-2 or TRBV6-3 and J usage is TRBJ2-7, with TRBD1 matching 8 bases. The CDR3 consists of 12 residues. Germline lookup yields CDR1 MNHEY and CDR2 SVGEGT. V dropped 6 bases and J dropped 10; count of bases not matched to a gene: 8.

This clonotype was seen only a few times. The chain carries TRBV25-1 and TRBJ1-1; possibly TRBD1 for D (5 bases). The CDR3 runs 13 residues. Germline V lookup: CDR1 MGHDK, CDR2 SYGVNS. V was clipped by 7 bases and J by 2 bases, with 11 bases between them. Here the CDR3 reads CASKGLSNTEAFF. CDR3 DNA: TGTGCCAGCAAGGGACTTTCAAACACTGAAGCTTTCTTT.

This clonotype has a handful of counts. The V call is TRBV11-2, the J call TRBJ2-2; perhaps TRBD2 as D (5 bases). The V end lost 5 bases, the J end lost 7 bases, and 20 bases lay between the germline ends. This CDR3 spans 16 amino acids. Germline V gene sequence: CDR1 SGHAT, CDR2 FQNNGV. CDR3 region: CASSASRNRGGGELFF. Here the CDR3 DNA reads TGTGCCAGCAGCGCAAGCAGAAACCGGGGTGGCGGGGAGCTGTTTTTT.

The chain combines TRBV24-1 with TRBJ2-2, with 9 bases identical to TRBD2. Germline assignment: CDR1 KGHDR and CDR2 SFDVKD. Unmatched junction bases numbered 7, after V lost 7 bases and J lost 2 bases. The CDR3 has 16 amino acids. The CDR3 coding sequence is TGTGCCACCAGCCCCCCTAGCGGGGTTAACACCGGGGAGCTGTTTTTT. Translating gives CATSPPSGVNTGELFF.

The V gene is TRBV4-2, the J gene TRBJ2-5; D unclear. The CDR3 has 15 amino acids. V was cut by 1 base and J by 1 base, with 10 bases left in between. CDR1 and CDR2 (germline): LGHNA, YNFKEQ. CDR3 nucleotides: TGTGCCAGCAGCCAAGGATCGGGTCCCCAAGAGACCCAGTACTTC. It specifies CASSQGSGPQETQYF.

The chain is built from TRBV6-1 and TRBJ2-1, with TRBD2 matching 12 bases. The germline CDR1 and CDR2 sequences are MNHNS and SASEGT. The CDR3 consists of 17 residues. V lost 10 bases to trimming and J lost 2 bases; unmatched junction nucleotides: 12. The CDR3 coding sequence is TGTGCCACCCGGCGACTAGCGGGAGCTGATGCCTACAATGAGCAGTTCTTC. Translation gives CATRRLAGADAYNEQFF.

There are a few counts of this clonotype. J is TRBJ2-1 and V is TRBV5-4; 8 bases line up with TRBD1. The CDR3 has 14 amino acids. Germline CDR1 is SGHNT and CDR2 is YYREEE (reference sequence). Trimming at V came to 4 bases and at J to 8 bases, leaving 8 bases not matched to a gene. Written as DNA, the CDR3 is TGTGCCAGCAGCCAGAAAGGACAGGGTCATGAGCAGTTCTTC. As protein: CASSQKGQGHEQFF.

The count of this clonotype is one. The rearrangement joins TRBV10-3 to TRBJ2-5; the D gene is possibly TRBD2 (6 bases). The V end was cut by 3 bases, the J end by 2 bases, with 13 bases between. The CDR3 loop spans 15 amino acids. Germline V gene sequence: CDR1 ENHRY, CDR2 SYGVKD. Here the CDR3 DNA reads TGTGCCATCAGTGATCAACGGGAGCCTCAAGAGACCCAGTACTTC. Translating it yields CAISDQREPQETQYF.

The chain combines TRBV29-1 with TRBJ2-1, with 9 bases lining up with TRBD1. CDR3 length: 15 amino acids. CDR1 is SQVTM, CDR2 ANQGSEA, per germline. V shed 6 bases and J 6 bases; nucleotides not matched to a gene: 12. Written as DNA, the CDR3 is TGCAGCGTCACCCTCGGGACAGGGACGTTCAATGAGCAGTTCTTC. Protein product: CSVTLGTGTFNEQFF.

J is TRBJ1-2 and V is TRBV20-1, with unresolved D. This CDR3 contains 14 residues. The V gene lost 1 base and the J gene lost 0 bases, with 9 bases spanning the gap. Germline assignment: CDR1 DFQATT and CDR2 SNEGSKA (reference sequence). The CDR3 nucleotides read TGCAGTGCTAGAGCACAGAGCACTAACTATGGCTACACCTTC. This gives the protein CSARAQSTNYGYTF.

This clonotype was detected only a few times. The CDR3 protein is CASSQDSKLYNEQFF. The CDR3 bases are TGTGCCAGCAGCCAGGACTCGAAGCTCTACAATGAGCAGTTCTTC. J is TRBJ2-1 and V is TRBV14; possibly TRBD2 for D (5 bases). Trimming left V 3 bases short and J 3 bases short, with 12 bases between. CDR1 is SGHDN, CDR2 FVKESK, per germline. This CDR3 region has 15 residues.

The rearrangement links TRBV7-2 to TRBJ2-7, with D unresolved. The germline gives CDR1 SGHTA, CDR2 FQGNSA. Trimming removed 1 base from V and 2 bases from J, with 9 bases in between. The CDR3 covers 14 residues. For the CDR3, the DNA is TGTGCCAGCAGCTTAGATTTAGGTGCCTACGAGCAGTACTTC. Protein: CASSLDLGAYEQYF.